The clone carrying this TCR beta chain has just a few counts. The CDR3 runs 18 residues. The ends were cut back, 2 bases at V and 1 base at J, with 17 bases in the middle. Germline-derived CDR1 and CDR2 are MGHRA and YSYEKL. A second PCR of about 6 to 12 cycles used a sample-barcoded 5' primer and a J-beta primer mix. TCRdb used MiXCR to reprocess the 5' RACE reads, holding one entry per CDR3 protein. The sample contains hundreds of thousands of distinct CDR3 sequences, just under 25% of which appear only once. These data originate in a study of blood T cells in healthy people across ages. The data were also submitted as part of a second study, on T cells of mothers and their children.

The chain employs TRBV4-1 and TRBJ1-4; tentatively, D is TRBD1 (6 bases). This sequence was found in a boy under 18 in good health. The sequenced sample consisted of blood. CDR3 coding DNA: TGCGCCAGCAGCCAACCTGGGGCCCTACAGGGAACTAATGAAAAACTGTTTTTT. Its translation is CASSQPGALQGTNEKLFF.